This TCR beta chain stems from a study of blood T cell repertoires in COVID-19. About the research overall: The study drew acute and convalescent COVID-19 samples from the United States, Italy and Spain. From T cells, B-cell-depleted T cells, or PBMCs came the material, which was cDNA or gDNA.

The CDR3 length is 13 residues. Germline V gene lookup returns CDR1 SGHRS and CDR2 YFSETQ. With V trimmed by 6 bases and J by 9 bases, 11 bases remained unmatched. Libraries were prepared by immunoSEQ multiplex PCR; TCRdb keeps only in-frame clonotypes and omits some of them. The sample carries roughly 150,000 clones, about 80% recorded once. The chain employs TRBV5-1 and TRBJ1-2; 7 bases align to TRBD1. Sample: peripheral blood. This clonotype was obtained from a woman at least 80 years old with acute or convalescent COVID-19. The CDR3 spells CASKTGAGGSYTF. As DNA, the CDR3 is TGCGCCAGCAAAACAGGGGCTGGTGGGAGCTACACCTTC.